A single sample gave rise to the 29 T cell receptor beta chains below, sequenced in a study of blood T cells in healthy people across ages. A second about 7 to 11 cycle PCR used barcoded and J-beta primers. TCRdb itself ran the 5' RACE reads through MiXCR, one entry per CDR3 protein. The sample holds roughly 550,000 distinct CDR3 sequences; 24% are singletons and the top ten take roughly 9.4%. These sequences were also reported in another study, on T cells of mothers and their children.

The material sequenced was blood. These receptors all come from a boy between 5 and 17 years old in good health.

The chain uses TRBV6-4 and TRBJ2-1, with 7 nucleotides matching TRBD2. Germline trimming cut 3 bases from V and 3 bases from J; bases unmatched to any gene: 5. This CDR3 has 15 amino acids. Germline CDR1 and CDR2: MRHNA and SNTAGT. In DNA, the CDR3 is TGTGCCAGCAGTGAAGTGGCTAGCGGCTACAATGAGCAGTTCTTC. This translates into CASSEVASGYNEQFF.

CDR3 sequence: CASSKAESPSGLMFF. The CDR3 DNA is TGTGCCAGCAGCAAAGCAGAGAGCCCTTCGGGCCTAATGTTTTTT. This chain links TRBV21-1 with TRBJ2-2; no DNA check was done on the table's D call, TRBD2. TRBV21-1 constitutes a pseudogene. The CDR3 loop spans 15 amino acids.

This clonotype was picked up a small number of times. The V and J genes are TRBV5-1 and TRBJ1-1, with TRBD1 identical over 8 bases. Germline CDR1 reads SGHRS; CDR2 reads YFSETQ. This CDR3 region has 13 residues. V lost 4 bases to trimming and J lost 12 bases; unmatched junction nucleotides: 11. The CDR3 sequence: CASSPILDRESFF. Written as DNA, the CDR3 is TGCGCCAGCAGCCCTATACTGGACAGGGAGTCTTTCTTT.

The gene calls are TRBV5-1 and TRBJ2-5, with TRBD2 matching over 10 bases. Trimming cost V 2 bases and J 1 base; bases outside gene matches: 2. CDR1 is SGHRS, CDR2 YFSETQ, per germline. There are 15 residues in the CDR3. This CDR3 is CASSFTSGAQETQYF. The CDR3 coding sequence is TGCGCCAGCAGCTTTACTAGCGGGGCCCAAGAGACCCAGTACTTC.

This sequence joins TRBV28 and TRBJ1-6; 9 positions agree with TRBD1. This CDR3 contains 15 residues. The V gene end was trimmed by 5 bases and the J gene end by 9 bases; junction bases not matched to a gene: 8. Germline V gene sequence: CDR1 MDHEN, CDR2 SYDVKM. The CDR3 DNA is TGTGCCAGCAGTCCCGGGACAGGGATAAGTTCACCCCTCCACTTT. Protein: CASSPGTGISSPLHF.

The chain has TRBV7-6 and TRBJ2-5; maybe TRBD1 (6 bases). CDR3 size: 13 residues. V was shortened by 5 bases and J by 5 bases, with 12 bases between the two germline ends. CDR1 is SGHVS and CDR2 is FNYEAQ in the germline V gene. As DNA, the CDR3 is TGTGCCAGCAGCCGCAGGGGAAAGGAGACCCAGTACTTC. It specifies CASSRRGKETQYF.

This clonotype was observed a handful of times. CDR3 sequence reads: CASRTGQSTDTQYF. DNA for the CDR3: TGTGCCAGCCGGACAGGGCAAAGCACAGATACGCAGTATTTT. This rearrangement joins TRBV28 to TRBJ2-3, with TRBD1 matching over 8 bases. The CDR3 has 14 residues. Losses at the gene ends were 8 bases for V and 0 bases for J; bases not matched to a gene: 4. Germline CDR1 MDHEN, CDR2 SYDVKM.

The chain recombines TRBV6-5 with TRBJ2-5; D may be TRBD1 or TRBD2 (6 bases each). CDR1 and CDR2 from the germline V gene are MNHEY and SVGAGI. The CDR3 runs 14 residues. The germline V and J ends were trimmed by 4 bases and 1 base, with 10 bases remaining between them. As DNA, the CDR3 is TGTGCCAGCAGTTCCGGGGGCGTCCAAGAGACCCAGTACTTC. It specifies CASSSGGVQETQYF.

The chain has TRBV6-1 and TRBJ1-4; D not resolved. CDR3 length: 16 residues. V lost 6 bases, J lost 6 bases, and 20 bases lay in between. Germline assignment: CDR1 MNHNS and CDR2 SASEGT. The CDR3 coding sequence is TGTGCCAGCAGCCGTGATGGACCCCACGCGGATGAAAAACTGTTTTTT. Translation gives CASSRDGPHADEKLFF.

There are a few counts of this clonotype. The chain carries TRBV20-1 and TRBJ2-7; 7 bases are shared with TRBD1. This CDR3 has 17 residues. Per the germline V gene, CDR1 is DFQATT and CDR2 is SNEGSKA (reference sequence). V was pared by 5 bases and J by 3 bases, with 19 bases of the junction left unmatched. CDR3 residues: CSAATKLGQSRSYEQYF. The CDR3 nucleotides are TGCAGTGCTGCAACCAAGTTGGGACAGTCGCGCAGCTACGAGCAGTACTTC.

This clonotype has a handful of counts. The chain carries TRBV18 and TRBJ2-7, with D uncertain. V was clipped by 3 bases and J by 2 bases, with 11 bases between them. The length of the CDR3 is 14 residues. The germline V gene encodes CDR1 KGHSH and CDR2 LQKENI. The CDR3 DNA reads as TGTGCCAGCTCACCCCCGGGTCCTACCTACGAGCAGTACTTC. Protein sequence: CASSPPGPTYEQYF.

This chain uses TRBV29-1 with TRBJ2-7; D perhaps matches TRBD2 (6 bases). Trimming removed 5 bases at V and 2 bases at J, with 13 bases between. This CDR3 is 13 amino acids long. Looked up from germline, CDR1 is SQVTM and CDR2 is ANQGSEA. The CDR3, as DNA: TGCAGCGTTCGGGACTTTACAACCTACGAGCAGTACTTC. It encodes CSVRDFTTYEQYF.

This clonotype was observed a few times. The genes are TRBV4-3 and TRBJ1-1; D remains unclear. The CDR3 is 15 amino acids. V was cut by 0 bases and J by 1 base, with 9 bases left in between. CDR1 and CDR2 from the germline V gene are LGHNA and YSLEER. The CDR3 nucleotides are TGCGCCAGCAGCCAAGACAGACTCTCGAACACTGAAGCTTTCTTT. Its translation is CASSQDRLSNTEAFF.

This clonotype was detected a few times. The CDR3 nucleotides read TGTGCCAGCAGTACCGCGGGGATAGCCAAAAACATTCAGTACTTC. This translates into CASSTAGIAKNIQYF. The chain recombines TRBV12-3 or TRBV12-4 with TRBJ2-4; D is perhaps TRBD2 (6 bases). Between the trimmed V and J ends, which lost 5 bases and 0 bases, there was a span of 11 bases. The CDR3 has 15 residues.

This clonotype appeared a few times. The V gene is TRBV4-1, the J gene TRBJ2-1; D possibly corresponds to TRBD2 (5 bases). The DNA matches TRBJ2-7 better at its end, which makes the J call doubtful. This CDR3 region has 18 residues. From germline, CDR1 is MGHRA and CDR2 YSYEKL. CDR3 nucleotides: TGCGCCAGCAGCCAAGATCGCGCCGCGGGTATCGCCTACAATGAGCAGTACTTC. This gives the protein CASSQDRAAGIAYNEQYF.

The chain uses TRBV7-3 and TRBJ2-3; TRBD2 matches at 8 bases. The CDR3 has 15 amino acids. The V segment lost 3 bases and the J segment 2 bases; nucleotides outside the gene matches: 4. Germline assignment: CDR1 SGHTA and CDR2 FQGTGA. As DNA, the CDR3 is TGTGCCAGCAGCTTCCACGGGGGGGACACAGATACGCAGTATTTT. Amino acid sequence: CASSFHGGDTDTQYF.

The rearrangement links TRBV4-3 to TRBJ2-1, with D perhaps TRBD1 or TRBD2 (7 bases each). V shed 5 bases and J shed 2 bases, with 13 bases lying between them. From germline, CDR1 is LGHNA and CDR2 YSLEER. CDR3 length: 15 residues. CDR3 in DNA: TGCGCCAGCAGCGGGGGAGGGGGCCCCTACAATGAGCAGTTCTTC. It translates to CASSGGGGPYNEQFF.

This clonotype showed up just a few times. The chain uses TRBV3-1 and TRBJ1-1; possibly TRBD1 for D (5 bases). V was clipped by 0 bases and J by 5 bases, with 10 bases between them. CDR1 and CDR2 (germline): LGHDT, YNNKEL (reference sequence). The CDR3 is made up of 14 amino acids. The CDR3 bases are TGTGCCAGCAGCCAAGAAGTGGGGGTAACTGAAGCTTTCTTT. As protein: CASSQEVGVTEAFF.

The CDR3 DNA reads TGCGCCAGCAGCCCGCGGGACAGGGAACAAGAGACCCAGTACTTC. Its translation is CASSPRDREQETQYF. The chain combines TRBV5-1 with TRBJ2-5, with 9 bases fitting TRBD1. This CDR3 has 15 amino acids. Losses at the gene ends were 4 bases for V and 2 bases for J; bases not matched to a gene: 6. Germline lookup yields CDR1 SGHRS and CDR2 YFSETQ.

The J gene is TRBJ1-4, the V gene TRBV7-2; TRBD1 aligns across 7 bases. The CDR3 length is 15 residues. Germline-derived CDR1 and CDR2 are SGHTA and FQGNSA. The V and J ends lost 5 bases and 4 bases, in that order; junction bases with no gene match: 7. The CDR3 DNA reads as TGTGCCAGCAGCCGAGCGACAGGGATTAATGAAAAACTGTTTTTT. It codes for CASSRATGINEKLFF.

This clonotype was seen a few times. The gene calls are TRBV6-4 and TRBJ2-5, with D perhaps TRBD2 (7 bases). The CDR3 loop spans 15 amino acids. Germline V lookup: CDR1 MRHNA, CDR2 SNTAGT. Trimming pared 2 bases from V and 1 base from J, leaving 11 bases between. CDR3 nucleotides: TGTGCCAGCAGTGACCTTGCGGGGGCCCAAGAGACCCAGTACTTC. The encoded protein is CASSDLAGAQETQYF.

The chain uses TRBV9 and TRBJ2-1; TRBD2 is a possible D gene (7 bases). Trimming pared 0 bases from V and 5 bases from J, leaving 21 bases between. CDR1 and CDR2 (germline): SGDLS, YYNGEE. CDR3 length: 18 residues. CDR3 bases: TGTGCCAGCAGCGTAGACTTTTCGAGGGGGGGCCTCCACAATGAGCAGTTCTTC. Translated: CASSVDFSRGGLHNEQFF.

The gene calls are TRBV27 and TRBJ2-7; TRBD2 matches at 14 bases. The J segment lost 6 bases and the V segment lost 8 bases, leaving 6 bases of the junction unmatched. Germline CDR1 is MNHEY and CDR2 is SMNVEV (reference sequence). The CDR3 runs to 14 residues. CDR3 sequence reads: CASGTSGSISEQYV. The CDR3 DNA reads TGTGCCAGCGGGACTAGCGGGAGTATCTCCGAGCAGTACGTC.

To note about this clonotype: Its ends do not fully match the called genes, so a read error is possible. V and J are TRBV2 and TRBJ2-3; D is unclear. Per the germline V gene, CDR1 is SNHLY and CDR2 is FYNNEI. The CDR3 extends over 13 amino acids. The CDR3 DNA is TGTGCCATCCGGCCTATTAGCACGGATACGCAGTATTTT. Amino acids: CAIRPISTDTQYF.

This clonotype was detected only a few times. This chain uses TRBV4-3 with TRBJ2-5; D might be TRBD1 or TRBD2, each matching 5 bases. The germline V and J ends were trimmed by 0 bases and 1 base, with 12 bases remaining between them. The CDR3 covers 16 residues. The germline CDR1 and CDR2 sequences are LGHNA and YSLEER. The DNA of the CDR3 is TGCGCCAGCAGCCAAGATTGGGGGACGCGCCAAGAGACCCAGTACTTC. This gives the protein CASSQDWGTRQETQYF.

The J gene is TRBJ2-3, the V gene TRBV6-5, with D perhaps TRBD2 (6 bases). Per the germline V gene, CDR1 is MNHEY and CDR2 is SVGAGI. The V end was cut by 6 bases, the J end by 0 bases, with 13 bases between. The CDR3 spans 15 residues. The CDR3 region is CASSVSSASTDTQYF. In DNA, the CDR3 is TGTGCCAGCAGCGTCTCTAGCGCAAGCACAGATACGCAGTATTTT.

The chain carries TRBV29-1 and TRBJ1-2, with D uncertain. V was clipped by 2 bases and J by 8 bases, with 12 bases between them. This CDR3 is built from 12 residues. Germline CDR1 reads SQVTM; CDR2 reads ANQGSEA. The CDR3 sequence: CSVESSKIGYTF. The CDR3 DNA reads as TGCAGCGTTGAATCATCCAAGATAGGCTACACCTTC.

The table lists this clonotype with a few counts. V gene TRBV29-1 combines with J gene TRBJ1-2; 10 bases agree with TRBD1. Per germline, CDR1 SQVTM and CDR2 ANQGSEA. Germline trimming cut 5 bases from V and 6 bases from J; bases unmatched to any gene: 6. The CDR3 is 13 residues long. This chain's CDR3 is CSVRQGARDGYTF. In nucleotides, the CDR3 is TGCAGCGTTCGACAGGGGGCTCGGGATGGCTACACCTTC. The whole variable domain, remainder taken from reference TRBV29-1 and TRBJ1-2, is SAVISQKPSRDICQRGTSLTIQCQVDSQVTMMFWYRQQPGQSLTLIATANQGSEATYESGFVIDKFPISRPNLTFSTLTVSNMSPEDSSIYLCSVRQGARDGYTFGSGTRLTVV.

This sequence joins TRBV4-1 and TRBJ2-5; tentative D call: TRBD2 (5 bases). TRBJ2-7 explains the end of the DNA better; the J call may be wrong. This CDR3 has 14 amino acids. Germline CDR1 MGHRA, CDR2 YSYEKL. CDR3 amino acids: CASSPAPAGYEQYF. CDR3 coding DNA: TGCGCCAGCAGCCCCGCGCCGGCGGGTTACGAGCAGTACTTC.